The text below deals with one T cell receptor (beta chain). Original data processing: Amplification of reference gene primers provided the estimated nucleated cell counts. The table came from immunoSEQ multiplex PCR; TCRdb's copy has only in-frame clones and leaves some out. Clonal size and the V and J genes are those of that table, whereas D and trimming came from the DNA. Among about 61,000 clones listed, about 90% were seen once. These data belong to a study of blood T cell repertoires in COVID-19. Overall study context: Whether acute or convalescent, the COVID-19 samples came from the United States, Italy and Spain. PBMCs, B-cell-depleted T cells, or T cells provided the cDNA or gDNA that made up the material.

The CDR3 spans 14 residues. V shed 8 bases, J shed 7 bases, and the junction held 11 bases outside the gene matches. The sequencing sample was made of peripheral blood. The sequence was obtained from a woman between 45 and 65 years old with active or convalescent COVID-19. The rearrangement links TRBV23-1 to TRBJ1-5; the match to TRBD1 covers 7 bases. TRBV23-1 is assigned to the ORF class and has an uncertain function. CDR3 residues: CASLWTGAFQPQHF. The DNA of the CDR3 is TGCGCCAGCCTATGGACAGGCGCCTTCCAGCCCCAGCATTTT.